This passage covers 31 T cell receptor beta chains from one sample sequenced in a study of T cell repertoires in cytomegalovirus infection. TCRdb processed the reads anew with MiXCR; each CDR3 protein has one entry. The table includes some 130,000 distinct CDR3 sequences, approximately 9.2% detected once. Sample: PBMCs. These TCRs come from a human donor in good health (CMV status not recorded). Some clones in this sample may be carry-over from other donors' samples.

This clonotype showed up many times. The chain links TRBV7-9 to TRBJ2-5; D unresolved. Germline CDR1 reads SEHNR; CDR2 reads FQNEAQ (reference sequence). Trimming left V 0 bases short and J 5 bases short, with 7 bases between. This CDR3 region has 13 residues. The chain's CDR3 is CASSLALQETQYF. CDR3 bases: TGTGCCAGCAGCTTAGCCCTGCAGGAGACCCAGTACTTC.

This clonotype was counted many times. The chain joins TRBV7-2 to TRBJ1-1; D is unclear. The CDR3 has 14 amino acids. The V end lost 3 bases, the J end lost 1 base, and 9 bases lay between the germline ends. Germline CDR1 SGHTA, CDR2 FQGNSA. CDR3 amino acids: CASSFERWNTEAFF. The CDR3 DNA reads as TGTGCCAGCAGCTTCGAACGGTGGAACACTGAAGCTTTCTTT.

This clonotype was picked up many times. The chain employs TRBV5-6 and TRBJ2-5, with D maybe TRBD2 (5 bases). V lost 3 bases and J 2 bases, leaving 17 bases between the germline ends. The CDR3 runs to 16 residues. Germline V CDR1 and CDR2: SGHDT, YYEEEE. DNA of the CDR3: TGTGCCAGCAGCTATAAGACGGGGAATCTTCAAGAGACCCAGTACTTC. This encodes CASSYKTGNLQETQYF.

The V call is TRBV29-1, the J call TRBJ2-5, with no clear D. V was pared by 2 bases and J by 4 bases, with 11 bases between. Germline V gene sequence: CDR1 SQVTM, CDR2 ANQGSEA. This CDR3 region has 13 residues. The CDR3 loop is CSVESLGRETQYF. DNA for the CDR3: TGCAGCGTTGAAAGTTTAGGCCGAGAGACCCAGTACTTC.

This clonotype has just a few counts. The chain couples TRBV2 to TRBJ1-6; D is possibly TRBD1 (5 bases). V was pared by 6 bases and J by 0 bases, with 9 bases between. The CDR3 has 15 amino acids. CDR1 SNHLY and CDR2 FYNNEI come from the germline V gene. The CDR3 spells CASRGGSSYNSPLHF. The CDR3 coding sequence is TGTGCCAGCAGGGGGGGAAGCTCCTATAATTCACCCCTCCACTTT. Using reference TRBV2 and TRBJ1-6 for the parts outside the CDR3, the full variable domain is EPEVTQTPSHQVTQMGQEVILRCVPISNHLYFYWYRQILGQKVEFLVSFYNNEISEKSEIFDDQFSVERPDGSNFTLKIRSTKLEDSAMYFCASRGGSSYNSPLHFGNGTRLTVT.

The chain is built from TRBV20-1 and TRBJ2-3, with 8 bases lining up with TRBD2. Trimming at V came to 6 bases and at J to 8 bases, leaving 7 bases not matched to a gene. CDR1 and CDR2 from the germline V gene are DFQATT and SNEGSKA (reference sequence). This CDR3 is 12 amino acids long. CDR3 DNA sequence: TGCAGTGCGCAGCGGGGGAGAGGTACGCAGTATTTT. It codes for CSAQRGRGTQYF.

In its sample, this clonotype was seen many times. The rearrangement links TRBV7-6 to TRBJ2-2, with D possibly being TRBD1 (6 bases). V dropped 2 bases and J dropped 7 bases, with 17 bases sitting between them. Germline CDR1 is SGHVS and CDR2 is FNYEAQ. The CDR3 runs to 16 residues. DNA of the CDR3: TGTGCCAGCAGCTTATTTGACAGAGGGGGTCGCGGGGAGCTGTTTTTT. This gives the protein CASSLFDRGGRGELFF.

This clonotype was detected many times. V gene TRBV28 combines with J gene TRBJ2-5; no clear D. Trimming removed 8 bases from V and 2 bases from J, with 9 bases in between. CDR1 and CDR2 from the germline V gene are MDHEN and SYDVKM. The CDR3 is 12 amino acids. The CDR3 here is CASSASQETQYF. The CDR3 bases are TGTGCCAGCTCAGCTTCACAAGAGACCCAGTACTTC. Filled out from reference TRBV28 and TRBJ2-5, the complete variable domain reads DVKVTQSSRYLVKRTGEKVFLECVQDMDHENMFWYRQDPGLGLRLIYFSYDVKMKEKGDIPEGYSVSREKKERFSLILESASTNQTSMYLCASSASQETQYFGPGTRLLVL.

The chain uses TRBV2 and TRBJ2-7; D remains unclear. V was trimmed by 3 bases and J by 5 bases, leaving 20 bases between them. This CDR3 comprises 16 residues. Germline V gene lookup returns CDR1 SNHLY and CDR2 FYNNEI. The DNA of the CDR3 is TGTGCCAGCAGTGAGGGCTCTTCAATTGTATTCAACGAGCAGTACTTC. Protein product: CASSEGSSIVFNEQYF.

This clonotype was counted ten times or more. The rearrangement uses TRBV29-1 and TRBJ1-1; tentative D call: TRBD1 (6 bases). V dropped 6 bases and J dropped 0 bases, with 11 bases sitting between them. CDR3 length equals 13 residues. In germline, CDR1 is SQVTM, CDR2 ANQGSEA. The CDR3 here is CSVRGRLNTEAFF. The DNA for the CDR3 is TGCAGCGTAAGGGGGAGACTGAACACTGAAGCTTTCTTT.

The V gene is TRBV29-1, the J gene TRBJ2-3, with D hard to call. Deletions cut 4 bases from V and 0 bases from J, with 11 bases between. The CDR3 extends over 14 amino acids. Germline values: CDR1 SQVTM, CDR2 ANQGSEA. In DNA form, the CDR3 reads TGCAGCGTTGTTGTCAGGTCTAGCACAGATACGCAGTATTTT. Its translation is CSVVVRSSTDTQYF.

This clonotype showed up many times. The chain employs TRBV7-9 and TRBJ1-1; D gene uncertain. CDR1 and CDR2 (germline): SEHNR, FQNEAQ (reference sequence). This CDR3 contains 11 residues. The V and J ends lost 4 bases and 11 bases respectively, with 11 bases between them. In DNA, the CDR3 is TGTGCCAGCAGCTCCTCCCTCATCGCTTTCTTT. This codes for CASSSSLIAFF.

This clonotype was recorded at least ten times. The chain is built from TRBV29-1 and TRBJ2-1; TRBD1 matches at 8 bases. From germline, CDR1 is SQVTM and CDR2 ANQGSEA. The CDR3 spans 13 residues. J lost 6 bases, V lost 5 bases, and 6 bases had no gene match. This CDR3 reads CSVSRTGSNEQFF. The CDR3, as DNA: TGCAGCGTTTCCCGGACAGGGAGCAATGAGCAGTTCTTC.

This clonotype was observed at least ten times. The V gene is TRBV3-1, the J gene TRBJ2-5; 10 positions agree with TRBD2. The germline CDR1 and CDR2 sequences are LGHDT and YNNKEL (reference sequence). The CDR3 runs to 13 residues. The trim removed 7 bases at V and 5 bases at J, leaving 4 bases unmatched. In nucleotides, the CDR3 is TGTGCCAGCAAGGGACTAGCGAGGGAGACCCAGTACTTC. Translating it yields CASKGLARETQYF.

This clonotype has at least ten counts. The rearrangement uses TRBV7-8 and TRBJ2-3, with D possibly matching TRBD1 (6 bases). CDR1 and CDR2 from the germline V gene are SGHVS and FQNEAQ. The CDR3 consists of 14 residues. The germline V and J ends were trimmed by 5 bases and 4 bases, with 13 bases remaining between them. The DNA of the CDR3 is TGTGCCAGCAGCCAACCCCCAGGGGCAGATACGCAGTATTTT. Residues: CASSQPPGADTQYF.

The sample holds many counts of this clonotype. The genes are TRBV4-1 and TRBJ1-4; TRBD1 aligns across 10 bases. The V gene end was trimmed by 5 bases and the J gene end by 7 bases; junction bases not matched to a gene: 4. There are 14 residues in the CDR3. Germline CDR1 reads MGHRA; CDR2 reads YSYEKL. CDR3 sequence (DNA): TGCGCCAGCAGCGACAGGGGGCGCGGTGAAAAACTGTTTTTT. Its translation is CASSDRGRGEKLFF.

This clonotype was counted at least ten times. One end of the junction fails to match germline, which may point to a read error. The gene calls are TRBV5-1 and TRBJ2-5; D perhaps matches TRBD2 (6 bases). This CDR3 region has 13 residues. The germline gives CDR1 SGHRS, CDR2 YFSETQ. CDR3 sequence (DNA): TGCGCCAGCAACTTGGGAGGACAAGAGACCCAGTACTTC. This encodes CASNLGGQETQYF.

This clonotype was seen ten or more times. This chain joins TRBV7-2 and TRBJ1-1; perhaps TRBD1 as D (6 bases). The V gene lost 3 bases and the J gene lost 6 bases, with 20 bases spanning the gap. Germline V CDR1 and CDR2: SGHTA, FQGNSA. This CDR3 is 16 amino acids long. CDR3 coding DNA: TGTGCCAGCAGCTTCCCCGGGGGCAGGGGTATTCCTGAAGCTTTCTTT. Protein sequence: CASSFPGGRGIPEAFF.

Of note for this clonotype: Relative to the germline gene, one junction end is altered; a read error may explain this. The genes are TRBV19 and TRBJ1-1, with a possible D match to TRBD1 (6 bases). CDR1 and CDR2 from the germline V gene are LNHDA and SQIVND (reference sequence). There are 14 residues in the CDR3. The CDR3 sequence: CACSSGQKNTEAFF. The CDR3 nucleotides are TGTGCCTGTAGTTCTGGACAGAAGAACACTGAAGCTTTCTTT.

This clonotype was counted many times. The chain carries TRBV6-6 and TRBJ2-7, with no clear D. Trimming took 3 bases from V and 5 from J, leaving 5 bases between them. Germline V CDR1 and CDR2: MNHNY, SVGAGI (reference sequence). This CDR3 is 11 amino acids long. The CDR3, as DNA: TGTGCCAGCAGTTATACGGACGAGCAGTACTTC. It translates to CASSYTDEQYF.

This clonotype has a count of ten or more. The rearrangement uses TRBV14 and TRBJ1-2; 7 nucleotides agree with TRBD1. Germline CDR1 SGHDN, CDR2 FVKESK. Unmatched junction bases numbered 16, after V lost 3 bases and J lost 0 bases. This CDR3 spans 19 amino acids. CDR3 region: CASSQGPPGQTSSNYGYTF. CDR3 nucleotides: TGTGCCAGCAGCCAGGGACCACCGGGACAGACGTCCTCTAACTATGGCTACACCTTC. The full variable domain, in which reference TRBV14 and TRBJ1-2 provide the parts outside the CDR3, is EAGVTQFPSHSVIEKGQTVTLRCDPISGHDNLYWYRRVMGKEIKFLLHFVKESKQDESGMPNNRFLAERTGGTYSTLKVQPAELEDSGVYFCASSQGPPGQTSSNYGYTFGSGTRLTVV.

This clonotype was found many times. The CDR3 spells CASSPPGLTGNTIYF. CDR3 bases: TGTGCCAGCAGCCCTCCCGGACTGACTGGAAACACCATATATTTT. This rearrangement joins TRBV7-2 to TRBJ1-3; the D is unclear. The CDR3 length is 15 residues. Germline-derived CDR1 and CDR2 are SGHTA and FQGNSA. The V end lost 5 bases, the J end lost 2 bases, and 13 bases lay between the germline ends.

The chain has TRBV2 and TRBJ1-2; no clear D. CDR3 length: 12 amino acids. V lost 6 bases, J lost 2 bases, and 7 bases lay in between. From germline, CDR1 is SNHLY and CDR2 FYNNEI. CDR3 DNA: TGTGCCAGCAGAATCCTAAACTATGGCTACACCTTC. This sequence encodes CASRILNYGYTF. The entire variable domain, with the rest obtained from reference TRBV2 and TRBJ1-2, is as follows: EPEVTQTPSHQVTQMGQEVILRCVPISNHLYFYWYRQILGQKVEFLVSFYNNEISEKSEIFDDQFSVERPDGSNFTLKIRSTKLEDSAMYFCASRILNYGYTFGSGTRLTVV.

This clonotype appeared many times. The chain is built from TRBV7-7 and TRBJ2-7; D might be TRBD2 (5 bases). Germline V gene data show CDR1 as SSHAT and CDR2 as FNYEAQ (reference sequence). V was clipped by 5 bases and J by 6 bases, with 14 bases between them. The CDR3 covers 13 residues. The CDR3 bases are TGTGCCAGCAGCCTGGACTCACTCTCCGAGCAGTACTTC. It encodes CASSLDSLSEQYF. Combining the CDR3 with reference TRBV7-7 and TRBJ2-7 gives the whole variable domain GAGVSQSPRYKVTKRGQDVTLRCDPISSHATLYWYQQALGQGPEFLTYFNYEAQPDKSGLPSDRFSAERPEGSISTLTIQRTEQRDSAMYRCASSLDSLSEQYFGPGTRLTVT.

This clonotype was counted at least ten times. This chain links TRBV5-4 with TRBJ2-3, with D possibly TRBD2 on 6 matching bases. V was trimmed by 7 bases and J by 2 bases, leaving 14 bases between them. Germline V gene lookup returns CDR1 SGHNT and CDR2 YYREEE (reference sequence). The CDR3 has 14 amino acids. The CDR3: CASARDLDTDTQYF. Written as DNA, the CDR3 is TGTGCCAGCGCTCGGGACTTAGACACAGATACGCAGTATTTT. Combining the CDR3 with reference TRBV5-4 and TRBJ2-3 gives the whole variable domain ETGVTQSPTHLIKTRGQQVTLRCSSQSGHNTVSWYQQALGQGPQFIFQYYREEENGRGNFPPRFSGLQFPNYSSELNVNALELDDSALYLCASARDLDTDTQYFGPGTRLTVL.

The table lists this clonotype with many counts. The chain uses TRBV7-9 and TRBJ2-1, with 7 bases fitting TRBD2. The CDR3 has 13 residues. The trim removed 6 bases at V and 10 bases at J, leaving 9 bases unmatched. Looked up from germline, CDR1 is SEHNR and CDR2 is FQNEAQ (reference sequence). Here the CDR3 reads CASRTEAGVEQFF. CDR3 sequence (DNA): TGTGCCAGCAGAACGGAGGCGGGGGTAGAGCAGTTCTTC.

In this sample, this clonotype turned up many times. The chain has TRBV28 and TRBJ2-2; D gene unclear. V lost 2 bases to trimming and J lost 6 bases, with 4 bases between them. Germline CDR1 reads MDHEN; CDR2 reads SYDVKM. This CDR3 region has 12 residues. CDR3 residues: CASSLLSGELFF. The DNA of the CDR3 is TGTGCCAGCAGTTTACTATCCGGGGAGCTGTTTTTT.

This clonotype was observed many times. This sequence joins TRBV12-3 or TRBV12-4 and TRBJ2-5, with D maybe TRBD1 (5 bases). Trimming pared 5 bases from V and 10 bases from J, leaving 11 bases between. This CDR3 region has 11 residues. CDR3 region: CASSAKGNQYF. The CDR3 DNA sequence: TGTGCCAGCAGTGCGAAGGGGAACCAGTACTTC.

This clonotype has a count of ten or more. The chain carries TRBV4-1 and TRBJ1-2; no firm D call. The CDR3 totals 14 residues. V lost 1 base and J 4 bases, leaving 10 bases between the germline ends. The germline gives CDR1 MGHRA, CDR2 YSYEKL. The CDR3 DNA follows: TGCGCCAGCAGCCAAGTGCCCAGCAGCTATGGCTACACCTTC. Residues: CASSQVPSSYGYTF.

In its sample, this clonotype was seen many times. This chain connects TRBV19 to TRBJ2-2, with a possible D match to TRBD1 (6 bases). V was trimmed by 9 bases and J by 5 bases, leaving 16 bases between them. The CDR3 length is 14 residues. Looked up from germline, CDR1 is LNHDA and CDR2 is SQIVND (reference sequence). This chain's CDR3 is CASENRARTGELFF. Here the CDR3 DNA reads TGTGCCAGCGAGAACAGGGCCAGGACCGGGGAGCTGTTTTTT. Together with reference TRBV19 and TRBJ2-2, the CDR3 gives the full variable domain: DGGITQSPKYLFRKEGQNVTLSCEQNLNHDAMYWYRQDPGQGLRLIYYSQIVNDFQKGDIAEGYSVSREKKESFPLTVTSAQKNPTAFYLCASENRARTGELFFGEGSRLTVL.

V and J are TRBV15 and TRBJ1-1; D call uncertain. The CDR3 length is 13 residues. V was clipped by 5 bases and J by 7 bases, with 14 bases between them. CDR1 and CDR2 (germline): LNHNV, YYDKDF (reference sequence). In DNA form, the CDR3 reads TGTGCCACCAGCCCTAGCTCGTACCTTGAAGCTTTCTTT. As protein: CATSPSSYLEAFF.